The rows below give T cell receptor beta chains drawn from one sample of a study of blood T cells in healthy people across ages. TCRdb analysed the 5' RACE reads with MiXCR anew, one entry per CDR3 protein. The sample gives 2 million or so distinct CDR3 sequences, roughly 52% of which show up once; around 2.1% is in the top ten. Sample: blood. These receptors all come from a woman aged 40 to 49 in good health. The CDR3 runs from the conserved cysteine through the conserved F or W. A D gene is named only where the DNA matches it firmly. The size field is filled for only some rows; it gives once, few, many or a size class.

cdr3_length j_call clone_size d_call v_call cdr3_aa cdr3_nt
13 TRBJ2-5 few . TRBV20-1 CSARGGPVEEQYF TGCAGTGCTAGGGGGGGGCCGGTAGAAGAGCAGTACTTC
16 TRBJ1-6 . . TRBV20-1 CSARDRETLYNSPLHF TGCAGTGCTAGAGATCGTGAGACACTCTATAATTCACCCCTCCACTTT
15 TRBJ1-6 . TRBD1 TRBV7-2 CASSLGQGQHSPLHF TGTGCCAGCAGCTTAGGACAGGGGCAACACTCACCCCTCCACTTT
17 TRBJ2-3 . TRBD2 TRBV6-2/TRBV6-3 CASSLGFLAGATDTRYF TGTGCCAGCAGTTTGGGGTTCTTAGCGGGGGCCACAGATACGCGGTATTTT
13 TRBJ2-4 . . TRBV7-9 CASSTTIENIQYF TGTGCCAGCAGCACGACGATAGAGAACATTCAGTACTTC
13 TRBJ2-7 few . TRBV27 CASSFADSYEQYF TGTGCCAGCAGTTTCGCGGACTCCTACGAGCAGTACTTC
12 TRBJ2-3 . . TRBV20-1 CSVGVPTDTQYF TGCTCGGTAGGGGTGCCAACAGATACGCAGTATTTT
21 TRBJ2-3 . . TRBV11-2 CASSLALLSSGVGGSTDTQYF TGTGCCAGCAGCTTAGCTCTGCTTTCGAGTGGGGTAGGTGGGAGCACAGATACGCAGTATTTT
15 TRBJ2-5 . TRBD2 TRBV6-5 CASRLSGGYQETQYF TGTGCCAGCAGACTTAGCGGGGGGTACCAAGAGACCCAGTACTTC
14 TRBJ2-7 few . TRBV5-1 CASSLAEGVYEQYF TGCGCCAGCAGCTTGGCCGAGGGAGTATACGAGCAGTACTTC
18 TRBJ2-7 . . TRBV4-3 CASSQYARTGTMDYEQYF TGCGCCAGCAGCCAATATGCGAGAACCGGGACGATGGACTACGAGCAGTACTTC
17 TRBJ2-1 . TRBD2 TRBV5-6 CASSLEGGGGTYNEQFF TGTGCCAGCAGCTTGGAAGGTGGCGGGGGTACCTACAATGAGCAGTTCTTC
18 TRBJ2-3 . . TRBV7-2 CASSLDRTGPPLPDTQYF TGTGCCAGCAGCTTAGATCGAACAGGGCCACCTTTACCAGATACGCAGTATTTT
16 TRBJ2-3 . . TRBV28 CASRLLPPASTDTQYF TGTGCCAGCAGATTACTGCCTCCCGCTAGCACAGATACGCAGTATTTT
12 TRBJ2-4 . TRBD1 TRBV7-2 CASSHRQGEQYF TGTGCCAGCAGCCACAGACAGGGTGAGCAGTACTTC
13 TRBJ1-2 few . TRBV12-3/TRBV12-4 CASRKDRNYGYTF TGTGCCAGCAGAAAGGACAGAAACTATGGCTACACCTTC
14 TRBJ2-3 many . TRBV4-2 CASSQVGQTDTQYF TGTGCCAGCAGCCAAGTCGGACAGACAGATACGCAGTATTTT
15 TRBJ2-1 . TRBD2 TRBV7-6 CASSLAGGPGAEQFF TGTGCCAGCAGTTTAGCGGGAGGGCCTGGGGCTGAGCAGTTCTTC
16 TRBJ2-1 few . TRBV6-1 CASIEVRGPTYNEQFF TGTGCCAGCATCGAGGTTCGGGGGCCTACTTACAATGAGCAGTTCTTC
17 TRBJ2-3 . TRBD2 TRBV14 CASSQDGAGGPEDTQYF TGTGCCAGCAGCCAAGACGGAGCGGGGGGGCCAGAAGATACGCAGTATTTT
15 TRBJ1-2 . . TRBV25-1 CASSEFPGAMYGYTF TGTGCCAGCAGTGAATTCCCGGGGGCGATGTATGGCTACACCTTC
14 TRBJ1-2 . TRBD1 TRBV18 CASSRRGPDYGYTF TGTGCCAGCTCACGGAGGGGGCCGGACTATGGCTACACCTTC
18 TRBJ2-1 . TRBD2 TRBV7-2 CASRPSGGPFSSYNEQFF TGTGCCAGCAGGCCTAGCGGGGGGCCTTTCAGCTCCTACAATGAGCAGTTCTTC
15 TRBJ2-1 . . TRBV7-9 CASSKGGTGEMEQFF TGTGCCAGCAGCAAGGGGGGGACAGGTGAAATGGAGCAGTTCTTC
12 TRBJ1-1 . . TRBV20-1 CSPPGVNTEAFF TGCAGTCCGCCGGGGGTGAACACTGAAGCTTTCTTT
13 TRBJ1-4 . . TRBV11-2 CASSLGDREKLFF TGTGCCAGCAGCTTAGGGGACCGTGAAAAACTGTTTTTT
15 TRBJ2-7 . TRBD2 TRBV7-9 CASSLSGGINNEQYF TGTGCCAGCAGTCTAAGCGGGGGGATAAACAATGAGCAGTACTTC
12 TRBJ2-5 . . TRBV14 CASSHAGGTQYF TGTGCCAGCAGCCACGCCGGGGGGACCCAGTACTTC
12 TRBJ2-5 . . TRBV14 CASSQVKWRPYF TGTGCCAGCAGCCAAGTTAAGTGGCGACCGTACTTC
14 TRBJ2-7 few TRBD1 TRBV28 CASSSPIDRGEQYF TGTGCCAGCAGTTCGCCTATCGACAGGGGCGAGCAGTACTTC
17 TRBJ2-1 . . TRBV24-1 CATSDLGGTGLYNEQFF TGTGCCACCAGTGATTTAGGAGGAACAGGGCTATACAATGAGCAGTTCTTC
16 TRBJ1-1 . TRBD1 TRBV7-9 CASSPILGQGETEAFF TGTGCCAGCAGCCCGATCCTAGGACAGGGAGAGACTGAAGCTTTCTTT
13 TRBJ2-7 . . TRBV20-1 CSASSGDAYEQYF TGCAGTGCTAGTTCGGGGGACGCCTACGAGCAGTACTTC
14 TRBJ2-1 . . TRBV12-3/TRBV12-4 CASVLTPIYNEQFF TGTGCCAGCGTCCTTACACCGATTTACAATGAGCAGTTCTTC
15 TRBJ1-4 . . TRBV2 CASSETGATNEKLFF TGTGCCAGCAGTGAGACGGGAGCAACTAACGAAAAACTGTTTTTT
14 TRBJ1-6 . . TRBV7-2 CASSLAVVPTPLHF TGTGCCAGCAGCTTAGCGGTTGTCCCAACACCCCTCCACTTT
11 TRBJ2-7 few . TRBV7-2 CASKGNHEQYF TGTGCCAGCAAGGGGAACCACGAGCAGTACTTC
14 TRBJ2-7 . . TRBV4-3 CASSQATEPRGQYF TGCGCCAGCAGCCAAGCGACAGAACCTCGGGGGCAGTACTTC
16 TRBJ2-7 . . TRBV5-1 CASSLEALADSYEQYF TGCGCCAGCAGCCTGGAGGCATTAGCGGATTCCTACGAGCAGTACTTC
14 TRBJ1-5 . . TRBV20-1 CSARGPTDGQPQHF TGCAGTGCTAGAGGGCCCACTGATGGTCAGCCCCAGCATTTT
12 TRBJ2-5 . TRBD2 TRBV20-1 CSAKTSAETQYF TGCAGTGCTAAGACTAGCGCGGAGACCCAGTACTTC
15 TRBJ2-3 . . TRBV14 CASSQGKARTDTQYF TGTGCCAGCAGCCAAGGAAAGGCCCGCACAGATACGCAGTATTTT
17 TRBJ2-6 few TRBD1 TRBV7-9 CASSLRDRHSGANVLTF TGTGCCAGCAGCCTCCGGGACAGACACTCTGGGGCCAACGTCCTGACTTTC
15 TRBJ2-7 . . TRBV29-1 CSVGGQAPFAYEQYF TGCAGCGTTGGCGGCCAAGCCCCCTTCGCCTACGAGCAGTACTTC
14 TRBJ2-7 . TRBD2 TRBV29-1 CSVGGGKRYNEQYF TGCAGCGTGGGGGGGGGAAAGCGGTACAATGAGCAGTACTTC
13 TRBJ2-3 few . TRBV4-3 CASSQGGRDTQYF TGCGCCAGCAGCCAAGGGGGTCGAGATACGCAGTATTTT
15 TRBJ2-5 . . TRBV11-2 CASSSVWTGGETQYF TGTGCCAGCAGCTCCGTTTGGACCGGGGGAGAGACCCAGTACTTC
15 TRBJ2-7 few . TRBV29-1 CSPKLDRTYSYEQYF TGCAGCCCCAAATTGGACCGAACCTACTCCTACGAGCAGTACTTC
15 TRBJ1-5 . . TRBV7-2 CASSARRASNQPQHF TGTGCCAGCAGCGCACGAAGGGCAAGCAATCAGCCCCAGCATTTT
14 TRBJ2-7 few . TRBV11-1 CASRSVGHSYEQYF TGTGCCAGCAGATCTGTTGGCCACTCCTACGAGCAGTACTTC
13 TRBJ2-1 . . TRBV6-2/TRBV6-3 CASSNGLYNDQFF TGTGCCAGCTCGAATGGACTCTACAATGACCAGTTCTTC
13 TRBJ2-5 . . TRBV12-3/TRBV12-4 CASSQRRFETQYF TGTGCCAGCAGCCAGCGTCGTTTCGAGACCCAGTACTTC
14 TRBJ2-7 . TRBD2 TRBV7-9 CASSPREATYEQYF TGTGCCAGCAGCCCTCGGGAGGCGACCTACGAGCAGTACTTC
17 TRBJ1-2 . . TRBV6-1 CASSPGGLPALSYGYTF TGTGCCAGCAGCCCTGGGGGGTTACCGGCCCTCAGCTATGGCTACACCTTC
13 TRBJ2-4 . . TRBV2 CASRGDGKNIQYF TGTGCCAGCAGGGGGGACGGAAAAAACATTCAGTACTTC
17 TRBJ2-3 . . TRBV5-1 CASSSSSASRGTDTQYF TGCGCCAGCAGCTCCTCGAGTGCGTCTAGGGGCACAGATACGCAGTATTTT